The sequence of this TCR beta chain was determined in a study of blood T cell repertoires in COVID-19. Whole-study context: COVID-19 samples, acute and convalescent, were from the United States, Italy and Spain. Nucleic acid was either cDNA or gDNA, and it came from T cells, B-cell-depleted T cells, or PBMCs.

CDR1 LNHDA and CDR2 SQIVND come from the germline V gene (reference sequence). With V trimmed by 3 bases and J by 6 bases, 8 bases remained unmatched. This CDR3 comprises 15 residues. Profiled with immunoSEQ multiplex PCR; TCRdb holds only in-frame clones, not every one. The table lists approximately 300,000 clones, about 92% of them singletons, with 2.6% in the top ten. This study enrolled people aged about 18 to 100 from about 26 US geographic areas. Participants were placed into cohorts based on the clinical history they reported. This clone was detected once. The chain combines TRBV19 with TRBJ1-5; the match to TRBD1 covers 7 bases. The sequenced sample consisted of PBMCs or T cells enriched from blood (not recorded which). This sequence was found in a man aged 60 to 75 who had recovered from COVID-19. In nucleotides, the CDR3 is TGTGCCAGTAGTATTCGAGACAGGGACGGTCAGCCCCAGCATTTT. Protein product: CASSIRDRDGQPQHF.